Shown below are 23 T cell receptor beta chains from a single sample sequenced in a study of shared clonotypes between healthy human individuals (dated by TCRdb to about 2020). CD8 naive samples were obtained by positive selection for CCR7 among CD45RO-negative cells, yielding a CD45RA+CCR7+ population from which TemRA cells were excluded. Libraries came from the immunoSEQ multiplex PCR assay. Here the immuneACCESS table is served through TCRdb, limited to in-frame sequences with V and J called. Missing clones are a known gap in these copies; in checked studies unresolved V genes cover under half, and the rest lacks a known reason. The sample table contains roughly 570,000 clones; only one count was recorded for about 98% of them. Of the sample, 0.3% is held by the ten largest clones. Input material: naive CD8+ T cells sorted from blood. The meaning of the sample's cell subset or site label: CD45RA+CCR7+. The receptors were gathered from a man in his thirties or forties in good health.

The V call is TRBV5-1, the J call TRBJ2-1, with TRBD1 matching over 8 bases. CDR1 and CDR2 from the germline V gene are SGHRS and YFSETQ. V lost 4 bases and J lost 4; bases outside the gene matches: 4. This CDR3 region has 14 residues. This CDR3 is CASSQDRGYNEQFF. DNA of the CDR3: TGCGCCAGCAGCCAAGACAGGGGATACAATGAGCAGTTCTTC.

This CDR3 is CASSQGNEATQYF. In DNA form, the CDR3 reads TGCGCCAGCAGCCAAGGCAACGAAGCTACGCAGTATTTT. V and J are TRBV4-1 and TRBJ2-3, with D unresolved. The CDR3 is 13 amino acids. The germline CDR1 and CDR2 sequences are MGHRA and YSYEKL. Trimming took off 1 base at V and 8 bases at J, with 10 bases between the two ends.

The chain combines TRBV13 with TRBJ1-2; TRBD1 might be the D (5 bases). The germline gives CDR1 PRHDT, CDR2 FYEKMQ (reference sequence). V gave up 2 bases and J gave up 7 bases, with 11 bases separating them. This CDR3 has 13 residues. CDR3 loop: CASSLRQPTGYTF. As DNA, the CDR3 is TGTGCCAGCAGCTTAAGACAGCCGACTGGCTACACCTTC.

This clone showed up just once. The chain uses TRBV13 and TRBJ1-2; D unclear. The CDR3 has 14 amino acids. V was pared by 1 base and J by 0 bases, with 6 bases between. The germline V gene encodes CDR1 PRHDT and CDR2 FYEKMQ (reference sequence). CDR3: CASSLAGANYGYTF. The CDR3 DNA is TGTGCCAGCAGCTTAGCTGGAGCTAACTATGGCTACACCTTC.

This chain links TRBV11-2 with TRBJ2-3; D is perhaps TRBD1 or TRBD2 (6 bases each). The CDR3 consists of 15 residues. Germline CDR1 is SGHAT and CDR2 is FQNNGV. The V gene lost 7 bases and the J gene lost 1 base, with 15 bases spanning the gap. The CDR3 DNA follows: TGTGCCAGCAACTTTGGGGGCGGGGGCACAGATACGCAGTATTTT. Protein sequence: CASNFGGGGTDTQYF.

A remark on this clone: The identical CDR3 is also encoded by other nucleotide sequences in the sample. The chain is built from TRBV27 and TRBJ2-7, with TRBD1 matching over 7 bases. V lost 0 bases to trimming and J lost 5 bases; unmatched junction nucleotides: 1. Germline loops: CDR1 MNHEY, CDR2 SMNVEV (reference sequence). This CDR3 contains 13 residues. The CDR3 DNA reads as TGTGCCAGCAGTTTATCCAGGGGGAACGAGCAGTACTTC. This sequence encodes CASSLSRGNEQYF.

The chain combines TRBV28 with TRBJ1-5; D might be TRBD1 (6 bases). V gave up 4 bases and J gave up 5 bases, with 15 bases separating them. CDR1 is MDHEN, CDR2 SYDVKM, per germline. This CDR3 region has 15 residues. The CDR3 protein is CASSWTTGLDQPQHF. The DNA of the CDR3 is TGTGCCAGCAGTTGGACCACAGGGTTGGATCAGCCCCAGCATTTT.

This chain links TRBV7-8 with TRBJ1-3, with no clear D. The CDR3 is 14 amino acids. Germline-derived CDR1 and CDR2 are SGHVS and FQNEAQ. The V and J ends lost 5 bases and 3 bases respectively, with 11 bases between them. Written as DNA, the CDR3 is TGTGCCAGCAGCGTTGGGGTGGGTGGAAACACCATATATTTT. Its translation: CASSVGVGGNTIYF.

The sample holds one count of this clone. Distinct nucleotide sequences in the sample also encode this CDR3. V is TRBV9 and J is TRBJ1-1; D gene uncertain. The V end lost 4 bases, the J end lost 8 bases, and 6 bases lay between the germline ends. The CDR3 is made up of 10 amino acids. Germline-derived CDR1 and CDR2 are SGDLS and YYNGEE. For the CDR3, the DNA is TGTGCCAGCAGCCCCCGCGAAGCTTTCTTT. The encoded protein is CASSPREAFF.

V and J are TRBV25-1 and TRBJ2-7; TRBD1 might be the D (5 bases). Trimming left V 3 bases short and J 3 bases short, with 9 bases between. Germline V gene lookup returns CDR1 MGHDK and CDR2 SYGVNS. The CDR3 runs 13 residues. The CDR3 nucleotides are TGTGCCAGCAGTGATGCAGGGTTCTACGAGCAGTACTTC. Amino acids: CASSDAGFYEQYF.

The chain is built from TRBV11-2 and TRBJ2-3; 9 bases align to TRBD2. The trim removed 5 bases at V and 3 bases at J, leaving 6 bases unmatched. The CDR3 runs to 15 residues. Germline V gives CDR1 SGHAT, CDR2 FQNNGV. This CDR3 is CASSLIAGETDTQYF. Here the CDR3 DNA reads TGTGCCAGCAGCCTTATAGCGGGAGAGACAGATACGCAGTATTTT.

The chain employs TRBV28 and TRBJ1-1; no definite D call. Germline CDR1 and CDR2: MDHEN and SYDVKM. The V gene lost 10 bases and the J gene lost 1 base, with 13 bases spanning the gap. CDR3 length: 13 amino acids. The CDR3 region has the DNA TGTGCCACCCAATACCCGGAGAACACTGAAGCTTTCTTT. Amino acid sequence: CATQYPENTEAFF.

The DNA of the CDR3 is TGTGCCAGCGTTAAGGGGGGAGCTATTAATGAAAAACTGTTTTTT. Translated, it gives CASVKGGAINEKLFF. The chain employs TRBV7-9 and TRBJ1-4; tentative D call: TRBD1 (6 bases). With 8 bases removed from V and 4 bases from J, the gap between germline ends came to 17 bases. The CDR3 is 15 amino acids. CDR1 is SEHNR and CDR2 is FQNEAQ in the germline V gene (reference sequence). Full variable domain (missing parts from reference TRBV7-9 and TRBJ1-4): DTGVSQNPRHKITKRGQNVTFRCDPISEHNRLYWYRQTLGQGPEFLTYFQNEAQLEKSRLLSDRFSAERPKGSFSTLEIQRTEQGDSAMYLCASVKGGAINEKLFFGSGTQLSVL.

This clone was observed a single time. V is TRBV6-1 and J is TRBJ2-7; tentatively, D is TRBD1 (6 bases). The V end lost 6 bases, the J end lost 0 bases, and 12 bases lay between the germline ends. CDR3 length: 14 residues. Germline V gives CDR1 MNHNS, CDR2 SASEGT. The CDR3 nucleotides are TGTGCCAGCAGATGGACAGTCGGCTCCTACGAGCAGTACTTC. Its protein product is CASRWTVGSYEQYF.

The chain combines TRBV7-9 with TRBJ1-4; no definite D call. Per the germline V gene, CDR1 is SEHNR and CDR2 is FQNEAQ (reference sequence). This CDR3 comprises 13 residues. V gave up 2 bases and J gave up 5 bases, with 6 bases separating them. In nucleotides, the CDR3 is TGTGCCAGCAGCTTATATTCAAATGAAAAACTGTTTTTT. Amino acids: CASSLYSNEKLFF.

The table lists this clone with a count of one. The chain is built from TRBV5-4 and TRBJ2-3, with D perhaps being TRBD1 or TRBD2 (6 bases each). This CDR3 region has 16 residues. Germline V lookup: CDR1 SGHNT, CDR2 YYREEE (reference sequence). Trimming removed 3 bases at V and 0 bases at J, with 14 bases between. CDR3 residues: CASSSGARSSTDTQYF. CDR3 DNA sequence: TGTGCCAGCAGCTCGGGGGCCAGATCTAGCACAGATACGCAGTATTTT. The entire variable domain, with the rest obtained from reference TRBV5-4 and TRBJ2-3, is as follows: ETGVTQSPTHLIKTRGQQVTLRCSSQSGHNTVSWYQQALGQGPQFIFQYYREEENGRGNFPPRFSGLQFPNYSSELNVNALELDDSALYLCASSSGARSSTDTQYFGPGTRLTVL.

The J gene is TRBJ2-5, the V gene TRBV7-8, with D maybe TRBD2 (6 bases). The CDR3 sequence is 14 residues long. The germline V gene has CDR1 SGHVS and CDR2 FQNEAQ. Trimming shortened V by 0 bases and J by 9 bases, and 14 bases separated the two germline ends. CDR3 nucleotides: TGTGCCAGCAGCTTAGCCCAGGGACTTCGGGCCCAGTACTTC. It specifies CASSLAQGLRAQYF. Full variable domain (remainder filled in from reference TRBV7-8 and TRBJ2-5): GAGVSQSPRYKVAKRGQDVALRCDPISGHVSLFWYQQALGQGPEFLTYFQNEAQLDKSGLPSDRFFAERPEGSVSTLKIQRTQQEDSAVYLCASSLAQGLRAQYFGPGTRLLVL.

The chain links TRBV28 to TRBJ1-5; the D gene is possibly TRBD1 (6 bases). From germline, CDR1 is MDHEN and CDR2 SYDVKM. The CDR3 totals 15 residues. The V and J ends lost 5 bases and 5 bases respectively, with 16 bases between them. CDR3 in DNA: TGTGCCAGCAGTCCGTACCGGGACAACCATCAGCCCCAGCATTTT. As protein: CASSPYRDNHQPQHF.

V gene TRBV7-2 combines with J gene TRBJ2-7, with D tentatively TRBD1 or TRBD2 (5 bases each). CDR1 is SGHTA, CDR2 FQGNSA, per germline. The V end lost 7 bases, the J end lost 7 bases, and 23 bases lay between the germline ends. This CDR3 comprises 15 residues. CDR3 sequence (DNA): TGTGCCAGCATCCAGAGGGGCGGAGGCCGGATGGAGCAGTACTTC. This encodes CASIQRGGGRMEQYF.

The gene calls are TRBV11-2 and TRBJ2-1, with 7 bases lining up with TRBD2. The V segment lost 2 bases and the J segment 7 bases; nucleotides outside the gene matches: 8. The germline gives CDR1 SGHAT, CDR2 FQNNGV. The CDR3 loop spans 15 amino acids. The CDR3 reads CASSLTAGVWNEQFF. The CDR3 DNA reads TGTGCCAGCAGCTTAACGGCGGGAGTTTGGAATGAGCAGTTCTTC.

V gene TRBV14 combines with J gene TRBJ2-1; 7 bases are a match to TRBD2. This CDR3 spans 14 amino acids. Germline V gives CDR1 SGHDN, CDR2 FVKESK. Losses at the gene ends were 4 bases for V and 3 bases for J; bases not matched to a gene: 3. The CDR3: CASSPRDYYNEQFF. The CDR3, as DNA: TGTGCCAGCAGCCCTCGGGACTACTACAATGAGCAGTTCTTC.

This chain connects TRBV6-1 to TRBJ1-1; a weak D match, TRBD1 (5 bases). The CDR3 contains 14 residues. Trimming stripped 6 bases from V and 2 bases from J, with 13 bases between. Germline values: CDR1 MNHNS, CDR2 SASEGT. CDR3 in amino acids: CASRLGAGNTEAFF. In DNA form, the CDR3 reads TGTGCCAGCAGACTCGGGGCAGGCAACACTGAAGCTTTCTTT.

This chain joins TRBV5-1 and TRBJ2-1, with TRBD2 identical over 8 bases. Germline CDR1 and CDR2: SGHRS and YFSETQ. With V trimmed by 3 bases and J by 7 bases, 15 bases remained unmatched. CDR3 length: 17 residues. CDR3: CASSSSPESGSWNEQFF. The DNA for the CDR3 is TGCGCCAGCAGCTCCTCGCCTGAAAGCGGGAGTTGGAATGAGCAGTTCTTC. The full variable domain, completed using reference TRBV5-1 and TRBJ2-1, is KAGVTQTPRYLIKTRGQQVTLSCSPISGHRSVSWYQQTPGQGLQFLFEYFSETQRNKGNFPGRFSGRQFSNSRSEMNVSTLELGDSALYLCASSSSPESGSWNEQFFGPGTRLTVL.